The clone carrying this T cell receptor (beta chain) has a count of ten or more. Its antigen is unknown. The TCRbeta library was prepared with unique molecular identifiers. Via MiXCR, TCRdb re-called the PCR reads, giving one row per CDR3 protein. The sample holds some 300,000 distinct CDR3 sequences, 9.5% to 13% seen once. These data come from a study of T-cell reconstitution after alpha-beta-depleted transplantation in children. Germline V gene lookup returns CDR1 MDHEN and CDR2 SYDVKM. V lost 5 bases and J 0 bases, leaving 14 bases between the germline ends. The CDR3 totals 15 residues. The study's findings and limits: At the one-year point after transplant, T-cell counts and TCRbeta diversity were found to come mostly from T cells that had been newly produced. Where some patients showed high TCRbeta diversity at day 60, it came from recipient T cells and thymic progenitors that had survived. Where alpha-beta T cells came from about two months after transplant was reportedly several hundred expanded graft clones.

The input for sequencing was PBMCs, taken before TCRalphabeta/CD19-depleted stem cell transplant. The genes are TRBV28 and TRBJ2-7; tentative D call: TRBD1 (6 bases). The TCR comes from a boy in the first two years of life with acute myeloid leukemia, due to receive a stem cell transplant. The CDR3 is CASSPQGTSSYEQYF. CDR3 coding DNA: TGTGCCAGCAGTCCCCAGGGGACCAGCTCCTACGAGCAGTACTTC.